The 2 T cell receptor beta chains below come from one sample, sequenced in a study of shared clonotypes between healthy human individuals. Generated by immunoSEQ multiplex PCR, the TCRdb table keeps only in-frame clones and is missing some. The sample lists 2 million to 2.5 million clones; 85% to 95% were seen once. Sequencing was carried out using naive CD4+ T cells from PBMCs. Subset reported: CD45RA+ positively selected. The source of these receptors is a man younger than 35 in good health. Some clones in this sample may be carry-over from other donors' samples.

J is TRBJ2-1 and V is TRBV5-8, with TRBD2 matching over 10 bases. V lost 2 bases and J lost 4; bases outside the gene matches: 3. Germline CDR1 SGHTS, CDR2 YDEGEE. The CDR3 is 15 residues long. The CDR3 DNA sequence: TGTGCCAGCAGCTTATTGACTAGCGGGTACAATGAGCAGTTCTTC. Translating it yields CASSLLTSGYNEQFF. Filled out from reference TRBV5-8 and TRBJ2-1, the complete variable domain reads EAGVTQSPTHLIKTRGQQATLRCSPISGHTSVYWYQQALGLGLQFLLWYDEGEERNRGNFPPRFSGRQFPNYSSELNVNALELEDSALYLCASSLLTSGYNEQFFGPGTRLTVL.

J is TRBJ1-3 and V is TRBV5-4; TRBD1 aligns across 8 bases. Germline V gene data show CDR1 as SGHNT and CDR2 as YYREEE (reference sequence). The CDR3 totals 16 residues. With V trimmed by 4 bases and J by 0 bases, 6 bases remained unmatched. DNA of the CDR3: TGTGCCAGCAGCACCCCAGGACAGGGCTCTGGAAACACCATATATTTT. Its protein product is CASSTPGQGSGNTIYF.